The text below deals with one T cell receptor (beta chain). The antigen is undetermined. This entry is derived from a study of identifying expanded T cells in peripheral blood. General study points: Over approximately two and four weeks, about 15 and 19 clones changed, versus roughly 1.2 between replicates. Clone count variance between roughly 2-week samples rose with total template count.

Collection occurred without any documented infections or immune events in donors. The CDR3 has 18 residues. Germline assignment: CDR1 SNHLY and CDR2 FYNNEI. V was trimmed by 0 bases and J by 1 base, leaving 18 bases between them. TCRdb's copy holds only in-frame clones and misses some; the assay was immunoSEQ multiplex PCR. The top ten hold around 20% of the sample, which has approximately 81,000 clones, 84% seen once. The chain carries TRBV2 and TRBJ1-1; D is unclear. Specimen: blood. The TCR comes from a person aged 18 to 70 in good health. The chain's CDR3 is CASSEALNRQLTNTEAFF. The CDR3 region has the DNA TGTGCCAGCAGTGAAGCGCTTAATCGGCAGTTAACGAACACTGAAGCTTTCTTT. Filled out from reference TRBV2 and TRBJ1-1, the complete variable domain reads EPEVTQTPSHQVTQMGQEVILRCVPISNHLYFYWYRQILGQKVEFLVSFYNNEISEKSEIFDDQFSVERPDGSNFTLKIRSTKLEDSAMYFCASSEALNRQLTNTEAFFGQGTRLTVV.